Listed here are 23 T cell receptor beta chains from one sample, sequenced in a study of blood T cell repertoires in COVID-19 (dated by TCRdb to 2019 to 2021). Libraries were made using the immunoSEQ multiplex PCR assay. In TCRdb, the immuneACCESS table is reduced to in-frame sequences with V and J assigned. These tables do not hold every clone; where another copy was compared, an unresolved V gene accounts for under half, and the others remain unexplained. The table for this sample lists around 380,000 clones; around 84% of them were counted only once. Of the sample, 1.1% falls within the top ten clones. The sample consisted of peripheral blood. Receptors were obtained from a human donor with acute or convalescent COVID-19. The donor label of this sample is uncertain.

The chain carries TRBV2 and TRBJ2-1; 7 bases align to TRBD2. This CDR3 comprises 17 residues. CDR1 SNHLY and CDR2 FYNNEI come from the germline V gene. V dropped 4 bases and J dropped 2; count of bases not matched to a gene: 11. CDR3 residues: CASSVVAGGAPYNEQFF. The CDR3 DNA reads as TGTGCCAGCAGTGTCGTAGCGGGCGGAGCCCCCTACAATGAGCAGTTCTTC. The full variable domain, in which reference TRBV2 and TRBJ2-1 provide the parts outside the CDR3, is EPEVTQTPSHQVTQMGQEVILRCVPISNHLYFYWYRQILGQKVEFLVSFYNNEISEKSEIFDDQFSVERPDGSNFTLKIRSTKLEDSAMYFCASSVVAGGAPYNEQFFGPGTRLTVL.

The chain is built from TRBV5-1 and TRBJ1-1, with 8 bases that match TRBD1. Germline V gives CDR1 SGHRS, CDR2 YFSETQ. The trim removed 4 bases at V and 10 bases at J, leaving 12 bases unmatched. The CDR3 totals 14 residues. The CDR3 DNA follows: TGCGCCAGCAGCGCCCGGACAGGGTCGTCGGTAGCTTTCTTT. It translates to CASSARTGSSVAFF.

The CDR3 coding sequence is TGTGCCTGGAGTCCGCAGTGGTCTGAAGCTTTCTTT. The encoded protein is CAWSPQWSEAFF. The rearrangement joins TRBV30 to TRBJ1-1; D is undetermined. V was clipped by 2 bases and J by 6 bases, with 10 bases between them. The CDR3 covers 12 residues. CDR1 and CDR2 (germline): GTSNPN, SVGIG (reference sequence).

The rearrangement uses TRBV15 and TRBJ2-1; TRBD1 aligns across 7 bases. The germline gives CDR1 LNHNV, CDR2 YYDKDF (reference sequence). There are 15 residues in the CDR3. V shed 1 base, J shed 6 bases, and the junction held 6 bases outside the gene matches. CDR3 amino acids: CATSRVSAGGNEQFF. The CDR3 DNA sequence: TGTGCCACCAGCAGAGTCTCGGCAGGGGGCAATGAGCAGTTCTTC.

This rearrangement joins TRBV30 to TRBJ1-5, with D perhaps matching TRBD1 (6 bases). V dropped 0 bases and J dropped 0 bases, with 15 bases sitting between them. Germline CDR1 reads GTSNPN; CDR2 reads SVGIG (reference sequence). This CDR3 has 17 residues. The CDR3 DNA follows: TGTGCCTGGAGTGTTGTAGGGGGGGACTATAGCAATCAGCCCCAGCATTTT. This translates into CAWSVVGGDYSNQPQHF.

The chain has TRBV4-1 and TRBJ1-6; perhaps TRBD1 as D (5 bases). V lost 0 bases and J 0 bases, leaving 6 bases between the germline ends. The CDR3 is made up of 16 amino acids. Germline lookup yields CDR1 MGHRA and CDR2 YSYEKL. CDR3 DNA sequence: TGCGCCAGCAGCCAAGAAGACAGCTCCTATAATTCACCCCTCCACTTT. Protein product: CASSQEDSSYNSPLHF.

CDR3: CASSFAGGYTEAFF. The CDR3 DNA reads as TGCGCCAGCAGCTTTGCAGGGGGTTACACTGAAGCTTTCTTT. This sequence joins TRBV5-1 and TRBJ1-1, with 7 bases identical to TRBD1. This CDR3 comprises 14 residues. Germline loops: CDR1 SGHRS, CDR2 YFSETQ. J gave up 3 bases and V 2 bases, and 4 bases lay outside the gene matches.

The V call is TRBV13, the J call TRBJ2-7; D ambiguous. Per the germline V gene, CDR1 is PRHDT and CDR2 is FYEKMQ (reference sequence). V shed 2 bases and J shed 2 bases, with 13 bases lying between them. The CDR3 extends over 15 amino acids. CDR3 protein: CASSLKAGGTYEQYF. CDR3 sequence (DNA): TGTGCCAGCAGCTTAAAGGCCGGCGGAACCTACGAGCAGTACTTC. Full variable domain (outside the CDR3, taken from reference TRBV13 and TRBJ2-7): AAGVIQSPRHLIKEKRETATLKCYPIPRHDTVYWYQQGPGQDPQFLISFYEKMQSDKGSIPDRFSAQQFSDYHSELNMSSLELGDSALYFCASSLKAGGTYEQYFGPGTRLTVT.

The chain's CDR3 is CSVAGQGYGYTF. In nucleotides, the CDR3 is TGCAGCGTTGCCGGGCAGGGGTATGGCTACACCTTC. The rearrangement links TRBV29-1 to TRBJ1-2, with a weak D call TRBD1 (6 bases). Per the germline V gene, CDR1 is SQVTM and CDR2 is ANQGSEA. This CDR3 contains 12 residues. The germline V and J ends were trimmed by 4 bases and 5 bases, with 11 bases remaining between them.

The J gene is TRBJ1-2, the V gene TRBV5-1, with TRBD1 matching 8 bases. J was trimmed by 4 bases and V by 4 bases; bases with no gene match: 3. The V gene's germline CDR1 is SGHRS and CDR2 YFSETQ. The CDR3 sequence is 13 residues long. CDR3 DNA sequence: TGCGCCAGCAGCAGACAGGGGTCCTATGGCTACACCTTC. Its translation: CASSRQGSYGYTF.

The CDR3: CASSQAGEQYF. The CDR3 bases are TGTGCCAGCTCACAAGCTGGCGAGCAGTACTTC. This chain joins TRBV18 and TRBJ2-7; no reliable D call. Trimming took 4 bases from V and 6 from J, leaving 7 bases between them. From germline, CDR1 is KGHSH and CDR2 LQKENI. The CDR3 totals 11 residues.

The genes are TRBV2 and TRBJ1-5; D is ambiguous. This CDR3 comprises 15 residues. Germline-derived CDR1 and CDR2 are SNHLY and FYNNEI. Trimming shortened V by 1 base and J by 6 bases, and 13 bases separated the two germline ends. The CDR3 DNA sequence: TGTGCCAGCAGTGAAGGAGGGTATTATACTCAGCCCCAGCATTTT. Translated: CASSEGGYYTQPQHF.

This clone was picked up a small number of times. The chain carries TRBV6-5 and TRBJ1-2; D ambiguous. Between the trimmed V and J ends, which lost 0 bases and 5 bases, there was a span of 16 bases. The length of the CDR3 is 16 residues. The V gene's germline CDR1 is MNHEY and CDR2 SVGAGI. The CDR3 is CASSYSAAQTTYGYTF. The CDR3 bases are TGTGCCAGCAGTTACTCGGCAGCCCAGACAACTTATGGCTACACCTTC.

Of note for this clone: The sample carries other DNA sequences with the same CDR3. V usage is TRBV3-1 (or the pseudogene TRBV3-2) and J usage is TRBJ1-2, with D tentatively TRBD1 (5 bases). Trimming took 4 bases from V and 0 from J, leaving 6 bases between them. The CDR3 has 13 residues. Germline V lookup: CDR1 LGHDT, CDR2 YNNKEL (reference sequence). CDR3 coding DNA: TGTGCCAGCAGCCCGACAGCTAACTATGGCTACACCTTC. It specifies CASSPTANYGYTF.

The gene calls are TRBV7-2 and TRBJ1-2; no definite D call. The CDR3 extends over 14 amino acids. Germline V gene sequence: CDR1 SGHTA, CDR2 FQGNSA. V lost 0 bases and J 0 bases, leaving 5 bases between the germline ends. The CDR3 reads CASSLAVANYGYTF. The CDR3 nucleotides are TGTGCCAGCAGCTTAGCAGTAGCTAACTATGGCTACACCTTC. The full variable domain, with the rest looked up from reference TRBV7-2 and TRBJ1-2, is GAGVSQSPSNKVTEKGKDVELRCDPISGHTALYWYRQSLGQGLEFLIYFQGNSAPDKSGLPSDRFSAERTGGSVSTLTIQRTQQEDSAVYLCASSLAVANYGYTFGSGTRLTVV.

The V and J genes are TRBV3-1 (or the pseudogene TRBV3-2) and TRBJ1-6; 7 positions agree with TRBD1. The CDR3 is 18 residues long. The V and J ends lost 5 bases and 3 bases, in that order; junction bases with no gene match: 13. The germline CDR1 and CDR2 sequences are LGHDT and YNNKEL (reference sequence). Here the CDR3 reads CASSKATGPESYNSPLHF. Here the CDR3 DNA reads TGTGCCAGCAGCAAAGCGACAGGGCCCGAAAGCTATAATTCACCCCTCCACTTT.

The genes are TRBV5-1 and TRBJ2-5; 8 bases match TRBD1. The V and J ends lost 6 bases and 3 bases, in that order; junction bases with no gene match: 10. The CDR3 consists of 15 residues. CDR1 and CDR2 (germline): SGHRS, YFSETQ. CDR3 residues: CASIRGQGVKETQYF. The CDR3 coding sequence is TGCGCCAGCATCCGTGGACAGGGCGTGAAAGAGACCCAGTACTTC.

There are a few counts of this clone. J is TRBJ1-4 and V is TRBV18; D perhaps matches TRBD1 (5 bases). Trimming removed 4 bases from V and 0 bases from J, with 12 bases in between. The CDR3 length is 16 residues. Germline V gives CDR1 KGHSH, CDR2 LQKENI. CDR3 loop: CASSLGTGATNEKLFF. The CDR3 DNA reads as TGTGCCAGCTCACTAGGGACGGGGGCAACTAATGAAAAACTGTTTTTT.

The CDR3 protein is CASSSGTGDWDTQYF. The CDR3 bases are TGCGCCAGCAGCTCAGGGACAGGGGATTGGGATACGCAGTATTTT. The V gene is TRBV5-1, the J gene TRBJ2-3; 10 bases are a match to TRBD1. V was clipped by 3 bases and J by 6 bases; unmatched bases: 7. The V gene's germline CDR1 is SGHRS and CDR2 YFSETQ. There are 15 residues in the CDR3.

This sequence joins TRBV5-1 and TRBJ2-3; TRBD1 aligns across 7 bases. V dropped 4 bases and J dropped 2; count of bases not matched to a gene: 7. Per the germline V gene, CDR1 is SGHRS and CDR2 is YFSETQ. The CDR3 totals 15 residues. CDR3 bases: TGCGCCAGCAGCCTGGGACAGAGTGTCACAGATACGCAGTATTTT. Encoded protein: CASSLGQSVTDTQYF.

The chain couples TRBV27 to TRBJ1-1; D is undetermined. Germline CDR1 reads MNHEY; CDR2 reads SMNVEV (reference sequence). V was cut by 5 bases and J by 4 bases, with 20 bases left in between. CDR3 length: 16 amino acids. CDR3 region: CASSILRPVGGTEAFF. CDR3 bases: TGTGCCAGCAGTATTCTCCGGCCGGTCGGCGGCACTGAAGCTTTCTTT.

The chain couples TRBV7-8 to TRBJ2-1; 9 bases are a match to TRBD2. From germline, CDR1 is SGHVS and CDR2 FQNEAQ. J gave up 12 bases and V 5 bases, and 14 bases lay outside the gene matches. The CDR3 has 15 amino acids. The CDR3 loop reads CASSPLSGLAFGQFF. The CDR3 DNA reads as TGTGCCAGCAGCCCCCTGTCAGGACTAGCGTTTGGGCAGTTCTTC.

V gene TRBV7-6 combines with J gene TRBJ1-3; 7 nucleotides line up with TRBD1. CDR3 length: 16 amino acids. Germline CDR1 SGHVS, CDR2 FNYEAQ. V gave up 3 bases and J gave up 7 bases; unmatched junction bases: 12. The CDR3 loop is CASSLGQFSDGNTIYF. DNA for the CDR3: TGTGCCAGCAGCTTGGGACAGTTTTCAGACGGTAACACCATATATTTT.